Listed here are 21 T cell receptor beta chains from one sample, sequenced in a study of regulatory T cells in long-lasting Graves disease. Time point: newly diagnosed GD, antithyroid drugs for less than 3 months. PBMC-derived RNA was used for the TCR library. Library construction for TCR beta used iRepertoire HTBI primers and Arm-PCR of CDR3 regions. TCRdb used MiXCR to reprocess the multiplex PCR reads, holding one entry per CDR3 protein. The sample has 500,000 or so distinct CDR3 sequences, around 13% seen once; the top ten hold approximately 15%. These data were also filed under a second study, of T cells in Graves' hyperthyroidism and ophthalmopathy.

This sample comprised peripheral blood mononuclear cells (PBMCs), obtained at new diagnosis, from a patient treated with antithyroid drugs. The receptors here all came from a woman aged 45 to 65 with Graves disease.

This clonotype showed up just a few times. J is TRBJ2-7 and V is TRBV5-4; 7 bases are a match to TRBD2. This CDR3 region has 16 residues. CDR1 and CDR2 from the germline V gene are SGHNT and YYREEE (reference sequence). With V trimmed by 5 bases and J by 6 bases, 17 bases remained unmatched. CDR3 region: CASSLGQRDRIAEQYF. The CDR3 DNA is TGTGCCAGCAGTCTGGGGCAGCGGGATCGGATCGCCGAGCAGTACTTC.

The table lists this clonotype with many counts. The rearrangement links TRBV2 to TRBJ2-3; TRBD2 matches at 12 bases. V shed 9 bases and J 0 bases; nucleotides not matched to a gene: 7. The CDR3 runs to 16 residues. Looked up from germline, CDR1 is SNHLY and CDR2 is FYNNEI. The CDR3 DNA reads as TGTGCCAGTAGAAGACTAGCGGGAGCTAGCACAGATACGCAGTATTTT. Amino acids: CASRRLAGASTDTQYF.

This clonotype has at least ten counts. This sequence joins TRBV20-1 and TRBJ2-2; D perhaps matches TRBD2 (6 bases). Looked up from germline, CDR1 is DFQATT and CDR2 is SNEGSKA (reference sequence). CDR3 length: 12 amino acids. The CDR3 DNA follows: TGCAGCGCGGGACCGACGGCCGGGGAGCTGTTTTTT. This encodes CSAGPTAGELFF.

This clonotype was found a few times. The V call is TRBV6-2 or TRBV6-3, the J call TRBJ1-4; weak D call: TRBD1 (5 bases). The CDR3 covers 14 residues. Germline CDR1 is MNHEY and CDR2 is SVGEGT. V was clipped by 5 bases and J by 8 bases, with 15 bases between them. In nucleotides, the CDR3 is TGTGCCAGCAGTCCCGGGACCCCCCCCGAAAAACTGTTTTTT. It is translated as CASSPGTPPEKLFF.

The table lists this clonotype with many counts. The chain is built from TRBV20-1 and TRBJ1-2, with 9 bases fitting TRBD1. This CDR3 spans 13 amino acids. J was trimmed by 8 bases and V by 3 bases; bases with no gene match: 7. Germline V lookup: CDR1 DFQATT, CDR2 SNEGSKA (reference sequence). The CDR3 spells CSASDRGGSGYTF. In DNA, the CDR3 is TGCAGTGCTAGCGACAGGGGGGGTTCAGGCTACACCTTC.

This clonotype was seen at least ten times. The chain has TRBV9 and TRBJ1-1, with D tentatively TRBD1 (6 bases). This CDR3 has 15 residues. Trimming removed 3 bases from V and 1 base from J, with 13 bases in between. Germline lookup yields CDR1 SGDLS and CDR2 YYNGEE. The CDR3 DNA is TGTGCCAGCAGCGCGGGCGGCAGGGGGAACACTGAAGCTTTCTTT. The encoded protein is CASSAGGRGNTEAFF.

This clonotype came up a few times. The V call is TRBV27, the J call TRBJ2-1; 11 nucleotides line up with TRBD2. Germline CDR1 is MNHEY and CDR2 is SMNVEV (reference sequence). Losses at the gene ends were 5 bases for V and 7 bases for J; bases not matched to a gene: 7. This CDR3 has 15 residues. CDR3 region: CASSPPTSGKNEQFF. The CDR3 coding sequence is TGTGCCAGCAGTCCCCCGACTAGCGGGAAAAATGAGCAGTTCTTC.

This clonotype was observed many times. This chain uses TRBV28 with TRBJ1-5; D unclear. CDR3 length: 14 residues. The germline V gene encodes CDR1 MDHEN and CDR2 SYDVKM. V was cut by 7 bases and J by 3 bases, with 13 bases left in between. The CDR3 DNA follows: TGTGCCAGCATTGGTATCCAGACCAATCAGCCCCAGCATTTT. Translating gives CASIGIQTNQPQHF. Full variable domain (rest looked up from reference TRBV28 and TRBJ1-5): DVKVTQSSRYLVKRTGEKVFLECVQDMDHENMFWYRQDPGLGLRLIYFSYDVKMKEKGDIPEGYSVSREKKERFSLILESASTNQTSMYLCASIGIQTNQPQHFGDGTRLSIL.

This clonotype was observed a handful of times. This chain joins TRBV28 and TRBJ2-7, with D possibly TRBD2 on 5 matching bases. Germline assignment: CDR1 MDHEN and CDR2 SYDVKM. The V and J ends lost 10 bases and 1 base respectively, with 17 bases between them. The CDR3 sequence is 14 residues long. The CDR3 is CATNSHSGSYEQYF. Here the CDR3 DNA reads TGTGCCACCAACTCCCACTCGGGGTCCTACGAGCAGTACTTC.

This clonotype was seen many times. DNA for the CDR3: TGTGCCAGCAGACAAGGGCTAGCGGGAGTTTATGAGCAGTTCTTC. Its protein product is CASRQGLAGVYEQFF. The rearrangement uses TRBV19 and TRBJ2-1, with TRBD2 matching 10 bases. Germline V gene lookup returns CDR1 LNHDA and CDR2 SQIVND (reference sequence). The CDR3 has 15 amino acids. Losses at the gene ends were 9 bases for V and 8 bases for J; bases not matched to a gene: 13.

This clonotype was found many times. V usage is TRBV6-5 and J usage is TRBJ2-5; possible D gene TRBD1, 7 bases. There are 16 residues in the CDR3. Germline V gene sequence: CDR1 MNHEY, CDR2 SVGAGI. Trimming took off 4 bases at V and 1 base at J, with 16 bases between the two ends. The CDR3 sequence: CASSWGGRDSQETQYF. The CDR3 region has the DNA TGTGCCAGCAGTTGGGGCGGGCGGGACAGCCAAGAGACCCAGTACTTC.

This clonotype was detected many times. This chain uses TRBV12-3 or TRBV12-4 with TRBJ2-3; D unclear. V lost 4 bases to trimming and J lost 6 bases, with 8 bases between them. CDR3 size: 12 residues. Here the CDR3 reads CASSSPKDTQYF. CDR3 DNA sequence: TGTGCCAGCAGTTCCCCTAAGGATACGCAGTATTTT.

The sample holds a few counts of this clonotype. The V call is TRBV5-1, the J call TRBJ1-2; D is unclear. The CDR3 is 13 residues long. V was pared by 4 bases and J by 4 bases, with 11 bases between. Germline CDR1 and CDR2: SGHRS and YFSETQ. The CDR3 coding sequence is TGCGCCAGCAGCCCATCAAGGTCCTATGGCTACACCTTC. Protein: CASSPSRSYGYTF. Based on the CDR3 plus reference TRBV5-1 and TRBJ1-2, the full variable domain is KAGVTQTPRYLIKTRGQQVTLSCSPISGHRSVSWYQQTPGQGLQFLFEYFSETQRNKGNFPGRFSGRQFSNSRSEMNVSTLELGDSALYLCASSPSRSYGYTFGSGTRLTVV.

This clonotype was detected a few times. The rearrangement links TRBV6-1 to TRBJ2-3; 7 nucleotides match TRBD1. Trimming at V came to 2 bases and at J to 4 bases, leaving 9 bases not matched to a gene. Germline values: CDR1 MNHNS, CDR2 SASEGT. This CDR3 is built from 16 residues. CDR3 sequence: CASSEWTGQYPDTQYF. The CDR3 DNA reads TGTGCCAGCAGTGAATGGACGGGACAGTACCCAGATACGCAGTATTTT.

The chain links TRBV24-1 to TRBJ2-2, with TRBD2 matching over 8 bases. Per the germline V gene, CDR1 is KGHDR and CDR2 is SFDVKD. V lost 0 bases and J lost 5; bases outside the gene matches: 1. The CDR3 contains 15 residues. DNA of the CDR3: TGTGCCACCAGTGATTTGACTAGCGGTACCGGGGAGCTGTTTTTT. It specifies CATSDLTSGTGELFF.

The chain recombines TRBV6-4 with TRBJ2-3, with D unresolved. The CDR3 sequence is 14 residues long. Trimming took off 9 bases at V and 0 bases at J, with 13 bases between the two ends. Germline values: CDR1 MRHNA, CDR2 SNTAGT. CDR3 sequence reads: CASRAQTSTDTQYF. Here the CDR3 DNA reads TGTGCCAGTCGGGCCCAGACTAGCACAGATACGCAGTATTTT.

The chain combines TRBV20-1 with TRBJ2-3, with a possible D match to TRBD2 (6 bases). Trimming shortened V by 5 bases and J by 2 bases, and 11 bases separated the two germline ends. The CDR3 has 13 residues. From germline, CDR1 is DFQATT and CDR2 SNEGSKA (reference sequence). The CDR3 spells CSAQGLNTDTQYF. The CDR3 nucleotides read TGCAGTGCTCAAGGACTAAACACAGATACGCAGTATTTT.

Note on this clonotype: The junction and the germline gene differ at one end; a read error may be behind it. V is TRBV10-3 and J is TRBJ2-7; TRBD2 matches at 10 bases. Looked up from germline, CDR1 is ENHRY and CDR2 is SYGVKD. This CDR3 is built from 15 residues. Here the CDR3 DNA reads TGTGCCATCAGCCCCTCATTGCCAGCGGGAGGGCAAGTGAGGTTC. Translating it yields CAISPSLPAGGQVRF.

V usage is TRBV30 and J usage is TRBJ2-3; 14 bases align to TRBD2. The J segment lost 3 bases and the V segment lost 8 bases, leaving 13 bases of the junction unmatched. This CDR3 spans 17 amino acids. CDR1 and CDR2 (germline): GTSNPN, SVGIG (reference sequence). CDR3 protein: CAHSPGLAGVGTDTQYF. CDR3 coding DNA: TGTGCCCACTCACCGGGACTAGCGGGAGTCGGTACAGATACGCAGTATTTT.

This chain uses TRBV2 with TRBJ2-1, with 8 bases that match TRBD2. In germline, CDR1 is SNHLY, CDR2 FYNNEI. The V and J ends lost 10 bases and 3 bases, in that order; junction bases with no gene match: 8. CDR3 size: 14 residues. Here the CDR3 reads CATKRESVYNEQFF. DNA for the CDR3: TGTGCCACAAAGCGGGAGTCTGTCTACAATGAGCAGTTCTTC. Variable domain in full (rest from reference TRBV2 and TRBJ2-1): EPEVTQTPSHQVTQMGQEVILRCVPISNHLYFYWYRQILGQKVEFLVSFYNNEISEKSEIFDDQFSVERPDGSNFTLKIRSTKLEDSAMYFCATKRESVYNEQFFGPGTRLTVL.

The sample holds a few counts of this clonotype. The J gene is TRBJ2-1, the V gene TRBV7-3; D gene ambiguous. The CDR3 covers 15 residues. Deletions cut 2 bases from V and 0 bases from J, with 8 bases between. The germline CDR1 and CDR2 sequences are SGHTA and FQGTGA. The CDR3 region is CASSLELNSYNEQFF. The CDR3 coding sequence is TGTGCCAGCAGCTTAGAACTAAACTCCTACAATGAGCAGTTCTTC. Variable domain in full (rest from reference TRBV7-3 and TRBJ2-1): GAGVSQTPSNKVTEKGKYVELRCDPISGHTALYWYRQSLGQGPEFLIYFQGTGAADDSGLPNDRFFAVRPEGSVSTLKIQRTERGDSAVYLCASSLELNSYNEQFFGPGTRLTVL.